The TCR beta chain under discussion was sequenced for a study of blood T cell repertoires in COVID-19. Turning to the study itself: The United States, Italy and Spain were the sources of the acute and convalescent COVID-19 samples. PBMCs, B-cell-depleted T cells, or T cells were the source of the cDNA or gDNA that made up the material.

Authors' analysis steps: Amplifying reference gene primers gave estimates of nucleated cell counts. Produced via immunoSEQ multiplex PCR; TCRdb's table is partial and in-frame only. V, J and clone size derive from that table, while D and trimming were established from the DNA sequence. The sample records approximately 190,000 clones, nearly 90% being singletons. The V gene lost 5 bases and the J gene lost 7 bases, with 12 bases spanning the gap. Per germline, CDR1 MDHEN and CDR2 SYDVKM. The CDR3 length is 12 residues. The clonotype originates from a woman between 40 and 55 years old who had recovered from COVID-19. Sequencing used peripheral blood. The chain combines TRBV28 with TRBJ2-7, with D unresolved. The CDR3 sequence: CASSTNTLEQYF. For the CDR3, the DNA is TGTGCCAGCAGTACCAACACGTTGGAGCAGTACTTC.